The clone carrying this TCR beta chain appeared many times. The data originate from a study of T cell repertoires in cytomegalovirus infection. MiXCR, applied by TCRdb to the reads, yields one record per CDR3 protein. Seen here are roughly 320,000 distinct CDR3 sequences, over 7.5% observed once, and the top ten hold 3.5% to 4.5%. The receptor's source is a human donor in good health (CMV status not recorded). Some clones in this sample may be carry-over from other donors' samples. The sequencing input was PBMCs.

The CDR3, as DNA: TGTGCCAGCAGTTCTTTGGACAGTAAACTAGCCAAAAACATTCAGTACTTC. Its translation: CASSSLDSKLAKNIQYF. V is TRBV6-5 and J is TRBJ2-4; D is possibly TRBD1 (6 bases). This CDR3 has 17 residues. V was shortened by 4 bases and J by 0 bases, with 16 bases between the two germline ends. Germline CDR1 MNHEY, CDR2 SVGAGI.